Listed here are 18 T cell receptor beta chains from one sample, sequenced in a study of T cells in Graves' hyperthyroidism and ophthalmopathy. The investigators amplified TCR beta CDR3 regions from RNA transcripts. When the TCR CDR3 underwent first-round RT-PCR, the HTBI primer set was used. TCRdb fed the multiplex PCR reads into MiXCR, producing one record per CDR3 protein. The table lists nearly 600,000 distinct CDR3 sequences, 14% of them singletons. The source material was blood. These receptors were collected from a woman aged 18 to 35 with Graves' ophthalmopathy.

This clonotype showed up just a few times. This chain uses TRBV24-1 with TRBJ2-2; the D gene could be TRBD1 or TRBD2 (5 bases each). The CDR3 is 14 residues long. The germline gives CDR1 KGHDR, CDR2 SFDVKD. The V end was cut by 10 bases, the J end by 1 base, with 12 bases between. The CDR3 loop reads CATGRGQNTGELFF. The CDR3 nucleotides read TGTGCCACGGGACGTGGACAGAACACCGGGGAGCTGTTTTTT.

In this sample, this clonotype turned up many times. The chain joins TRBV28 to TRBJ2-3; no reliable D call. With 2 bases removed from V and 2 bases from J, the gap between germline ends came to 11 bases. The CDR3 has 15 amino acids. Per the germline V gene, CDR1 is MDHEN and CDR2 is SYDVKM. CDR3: CASSLVPESTDTQYF. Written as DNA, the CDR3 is TGTGCCAGCAGTTTAGTGCCGGAGTCCACAGATACGCAGTATTTT.

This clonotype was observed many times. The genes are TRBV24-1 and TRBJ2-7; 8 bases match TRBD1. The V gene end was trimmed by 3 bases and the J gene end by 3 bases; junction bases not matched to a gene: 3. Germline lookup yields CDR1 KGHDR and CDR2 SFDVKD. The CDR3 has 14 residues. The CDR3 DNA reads TGTGCCACCAGTGATCCCGGACAGGGCTACGAGCAGTACTTC. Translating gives CATSDPGQGYEQYF.

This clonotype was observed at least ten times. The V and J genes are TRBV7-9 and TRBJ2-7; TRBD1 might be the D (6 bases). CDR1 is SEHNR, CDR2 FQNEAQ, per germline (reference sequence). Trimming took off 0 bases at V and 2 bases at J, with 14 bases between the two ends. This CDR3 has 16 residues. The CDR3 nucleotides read TGTGCCAGCAGCTTAGCATTCCAGGGGTTACCCTACGAGCAGTACTTC. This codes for CASSLAFQGLPYEQYF.

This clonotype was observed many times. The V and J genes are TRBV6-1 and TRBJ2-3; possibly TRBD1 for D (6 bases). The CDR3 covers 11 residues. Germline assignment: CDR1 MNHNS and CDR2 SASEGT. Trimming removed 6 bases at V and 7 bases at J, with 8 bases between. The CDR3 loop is CASSDRYTQYF. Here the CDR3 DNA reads TGTGCCAGCAGCGACAGGTATACGCAGTATTTT.

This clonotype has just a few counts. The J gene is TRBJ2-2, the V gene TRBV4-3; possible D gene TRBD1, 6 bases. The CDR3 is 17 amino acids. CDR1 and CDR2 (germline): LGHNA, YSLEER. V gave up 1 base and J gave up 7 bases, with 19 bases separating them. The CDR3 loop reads CASSQGVYRALGGELFF. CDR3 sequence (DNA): TGCGCCAGCAGCCAAGGGGTATACAGGGCTTTGGGCGGGGAGCTGTTTTTT.

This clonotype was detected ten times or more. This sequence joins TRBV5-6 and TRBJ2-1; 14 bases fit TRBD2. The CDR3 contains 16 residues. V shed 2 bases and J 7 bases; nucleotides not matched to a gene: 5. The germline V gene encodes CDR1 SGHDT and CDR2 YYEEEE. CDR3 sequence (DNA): TGTGCCAGCAGCTTAGTGGGGACTAGCGGGAGAAATGAGCAGTTCTTC. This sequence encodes CASSLVGTSGRNEQFF.

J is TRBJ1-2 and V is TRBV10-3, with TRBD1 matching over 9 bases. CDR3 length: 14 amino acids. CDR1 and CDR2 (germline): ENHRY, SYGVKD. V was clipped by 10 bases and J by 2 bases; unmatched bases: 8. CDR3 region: CATKGQGENYGYTF. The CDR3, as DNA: TGTGCCACGAAGGGACAGGGCGAGAACTATGGCTACACCTTC.

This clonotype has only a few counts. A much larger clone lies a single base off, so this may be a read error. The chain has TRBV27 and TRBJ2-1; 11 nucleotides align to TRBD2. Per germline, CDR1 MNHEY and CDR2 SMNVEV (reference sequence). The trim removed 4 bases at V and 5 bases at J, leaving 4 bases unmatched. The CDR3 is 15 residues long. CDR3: CASSWIAGGHNEQFF. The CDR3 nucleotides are TGTGCCAGCAGTTGGATAGCGGGAGGGCACAATGAGCAGTTCTTC.

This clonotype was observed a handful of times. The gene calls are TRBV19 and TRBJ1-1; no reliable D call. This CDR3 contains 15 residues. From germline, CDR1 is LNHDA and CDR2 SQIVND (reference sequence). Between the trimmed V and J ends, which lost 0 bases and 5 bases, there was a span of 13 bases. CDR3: CASSIDFDLGTEAFF. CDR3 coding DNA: TGTGCCAGTAGTATAGATTTCGACCTTGGGACTGAAGCTTTCTTT. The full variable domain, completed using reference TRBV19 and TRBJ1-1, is DGGITQSPKYLFRKEGQNVTLSCEQNLNHDAMYWYRQDPGQGLRLIYYSQIVNDFQKGDIAEGYSVSREKKESFPLTVTSAQKNPTAFYLCASSIDFDLGTEAFFGQGTRLTVV.

The CDR3, as DNA: TGTGCCAGCAGCTTGATTCCGCTCGGTACCTACGAGCAGTACTTC. Protein: CASSLIPLGTYEQYF. This chain links TRBV5-5 with TRBJ2-7; D uncertain. This CDR3 region has 15 residues. Trimming removed 1 base from V and 2 bases from J, with 13 bases in between. Germline CDR1 and CDR2: SGHKS and YYEKEE (reference sequence).

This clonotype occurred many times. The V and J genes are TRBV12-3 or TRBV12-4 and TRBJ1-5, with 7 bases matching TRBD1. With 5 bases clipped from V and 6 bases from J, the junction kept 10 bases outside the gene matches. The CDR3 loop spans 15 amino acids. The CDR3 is CASSPRRQGPQPQHF. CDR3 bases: TGTGCCAGCAGTCCAAGAAGACAGGGCCCTCAGCCCCAGCATTTT.

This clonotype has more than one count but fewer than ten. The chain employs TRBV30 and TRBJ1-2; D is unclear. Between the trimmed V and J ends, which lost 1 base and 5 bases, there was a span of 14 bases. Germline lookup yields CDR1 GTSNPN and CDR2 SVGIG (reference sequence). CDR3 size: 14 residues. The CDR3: CAWSEARSPYGYTF. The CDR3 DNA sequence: TGTGCCTGGAGTGAAGCCAGGTCCCCTTATGGCTACACCTTC. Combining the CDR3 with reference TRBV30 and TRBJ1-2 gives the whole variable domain SQTIHQWPATLVQPVGSPLSLECTVEGTSNPNLYWYRQAAGRGLQLLFYSVGIGQISSEVPQNLSASRPQDRQFILSSKKLLLSDSGFYLCAWSEARSPYGYTFGSGTRLTVV.

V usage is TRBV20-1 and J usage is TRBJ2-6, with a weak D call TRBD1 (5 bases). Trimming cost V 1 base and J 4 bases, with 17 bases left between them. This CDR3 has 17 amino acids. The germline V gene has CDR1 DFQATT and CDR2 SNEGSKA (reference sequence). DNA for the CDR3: TGCAGTGCTAGAGGACAGTGGCGCCCAGGGGGGGCCAACGTCCTGACTTTC. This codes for CSARGQWRPGGANVLTF.

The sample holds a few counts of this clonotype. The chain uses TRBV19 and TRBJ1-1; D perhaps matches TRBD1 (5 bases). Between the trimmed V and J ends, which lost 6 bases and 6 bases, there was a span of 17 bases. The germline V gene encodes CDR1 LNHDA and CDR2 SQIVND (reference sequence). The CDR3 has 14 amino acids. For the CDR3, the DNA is TGTGCCAGTAGCCAGGCGGGGGGTGGGGCTGAAGCTTTCTTT. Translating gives CASSQAGGGAEAFF.

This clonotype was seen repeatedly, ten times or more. CDR3 amino acids: CAISESVGNEQFF. The CDR3 DNA follows: TGTGCCATCAGTGAGTCAGTGGGTAATGAGCAGTTCTTC. V is TRBV10-3 and J is TRBJ2-1; D remains ambiguous. The CDR3 is made up of 13 amino acids. Trimming removed 0 bases at V and 7 bases at J, with 7 bases between. Germline values: CDR1 ENHRY, CDR2 SYGVKD.

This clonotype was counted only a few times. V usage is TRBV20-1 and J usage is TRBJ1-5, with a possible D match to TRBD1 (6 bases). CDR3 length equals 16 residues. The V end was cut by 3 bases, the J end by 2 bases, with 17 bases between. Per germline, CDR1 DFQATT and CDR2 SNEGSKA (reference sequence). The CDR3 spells CSARRTVGRGNQPQHF. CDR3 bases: TGCAGTGCTAGGCGGACAGTGGGACGGGGCAATCAGCCCCAGCATTTT.

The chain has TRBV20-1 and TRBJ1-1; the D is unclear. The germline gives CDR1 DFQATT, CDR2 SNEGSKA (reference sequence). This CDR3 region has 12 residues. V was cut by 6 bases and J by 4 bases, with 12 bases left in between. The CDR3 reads CSANSRGTEAFF. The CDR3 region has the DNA TGCAGTGCAAACTCCCGCGGCACTGAAGCTTTCTTT.